Given below is one TCR beta chain in context. The table came from immunoSEQ multiplex PCR; TCRdb's copy has only in-frame clones and leaves some out. The table has just over 20,000 clones, around 90% seen once. Trimming took 2 bases from V and 9 from J; bases not matched to a gene: 9. The CDR3 is 17 amino acids. In germline, CDR1 is MNHEY, CDR2 SMNVEV (reference sequence). The data were taken from a study of PD-L1 blockade in urothelial cancer. V is TRBV27 and J is TRBJ2-1; 14 nucleotides agree with TRBD2. The sequence was collected from a woman aged 55-70 years with urothelial cancer. The sample here was PBMCs, taken around atezolizumab (anti-PD-L1) treatment. CDR3 sequence (DNA): TGTGCCAGCAGTTTAGGTAGACTAGCGGGAGGGTTAGGTGAGCAGTTCTTC. Protein product: CASSLGRLAGGLGEQFF.